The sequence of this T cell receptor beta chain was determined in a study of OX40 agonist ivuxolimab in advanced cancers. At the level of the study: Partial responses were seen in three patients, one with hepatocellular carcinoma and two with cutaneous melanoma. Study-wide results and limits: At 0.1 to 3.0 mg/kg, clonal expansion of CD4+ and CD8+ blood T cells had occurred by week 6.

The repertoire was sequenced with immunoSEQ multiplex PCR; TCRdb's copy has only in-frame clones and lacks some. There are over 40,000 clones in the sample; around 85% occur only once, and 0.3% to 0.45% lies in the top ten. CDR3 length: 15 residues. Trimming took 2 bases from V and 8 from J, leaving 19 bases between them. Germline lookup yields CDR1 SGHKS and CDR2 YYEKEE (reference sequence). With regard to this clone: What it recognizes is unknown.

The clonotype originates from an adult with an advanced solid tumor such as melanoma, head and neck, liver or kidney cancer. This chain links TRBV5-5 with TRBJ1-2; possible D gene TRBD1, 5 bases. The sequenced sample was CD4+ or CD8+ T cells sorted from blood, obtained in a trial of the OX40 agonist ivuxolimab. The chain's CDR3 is CASSFPGGKGDGYTF. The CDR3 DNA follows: TGTGCCAGCAGCTTCCCCGGGGGAAAAGGCGACGGCTACACCTTC.